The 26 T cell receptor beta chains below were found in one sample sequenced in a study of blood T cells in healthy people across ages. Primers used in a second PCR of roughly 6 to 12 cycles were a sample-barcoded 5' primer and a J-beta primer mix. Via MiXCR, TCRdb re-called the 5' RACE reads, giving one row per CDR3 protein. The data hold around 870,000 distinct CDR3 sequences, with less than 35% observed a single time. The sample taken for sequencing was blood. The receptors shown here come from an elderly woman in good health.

CDR3: CSVRGTGAGELFF. The CDR3 bases are TGCAGCGTCCGCGGGACAGGGGCCGGGGAGCTGTTTTTT. The chain uses TRBV29-1 and TRBJ2-2, with TRBD1 identical over 10 bases. Germline V gene sequence: CDR1 SQVTM, CDR2 ANQGSEA. The CDR3 is made up of 13 amino acids. J lost 6 bases, V lost 6 bases, and 4 bases had no gene match.

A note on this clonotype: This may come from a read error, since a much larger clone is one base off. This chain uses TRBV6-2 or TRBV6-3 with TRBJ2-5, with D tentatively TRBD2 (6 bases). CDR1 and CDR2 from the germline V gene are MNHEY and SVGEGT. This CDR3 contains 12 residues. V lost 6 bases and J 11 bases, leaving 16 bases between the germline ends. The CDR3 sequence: CASSLRAGQQYF. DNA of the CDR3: TGTGCCAGCAGCCTCCGAGCGGGTCAGCAGTACTTC.

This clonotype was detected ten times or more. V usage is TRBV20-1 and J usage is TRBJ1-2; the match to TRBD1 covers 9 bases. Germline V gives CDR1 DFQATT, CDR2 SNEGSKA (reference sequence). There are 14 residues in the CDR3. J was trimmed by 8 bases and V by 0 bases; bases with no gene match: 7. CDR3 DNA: TGCAGTGCTAGAGATCGACAGGGGGTGGGGGGCTACACCTTC. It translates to CSARDRQGVGGYTF.

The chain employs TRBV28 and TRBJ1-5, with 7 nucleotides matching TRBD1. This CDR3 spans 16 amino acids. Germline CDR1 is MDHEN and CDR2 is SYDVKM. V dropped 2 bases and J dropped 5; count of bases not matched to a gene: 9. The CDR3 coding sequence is TGTGCCAGCAGTTTAGGACAGGCCGGAGGTTATCAGCCCCAGCATTTT. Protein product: CASSLGQAGGYQPQHF.

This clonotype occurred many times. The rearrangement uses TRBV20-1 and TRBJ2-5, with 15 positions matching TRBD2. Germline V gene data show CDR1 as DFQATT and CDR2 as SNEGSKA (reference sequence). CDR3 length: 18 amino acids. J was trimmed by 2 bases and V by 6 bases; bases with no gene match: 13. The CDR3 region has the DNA TGCAGTGCAGACCCGGGACTAGCGGGGGGAACCTTACAAGAGACCCAGTACTTC. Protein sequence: CSADPGLAGGTLQETQYF.

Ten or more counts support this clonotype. The CDR3 DNA is TGTGCCATCAGTGAGGGAGGGCCCTATGGCTACACCTTC. Encoded protein: CAISEGGPYGYTF. The chain couples TRBV10-3 to TRBJ1-2; the D is unclear. Germline CDR1 ENHRY, CDR2 SYGVKD. V lost 2 bases, J lost 4 bases, and 8 bases lay in between. The CDR3 has 13 amino acids.

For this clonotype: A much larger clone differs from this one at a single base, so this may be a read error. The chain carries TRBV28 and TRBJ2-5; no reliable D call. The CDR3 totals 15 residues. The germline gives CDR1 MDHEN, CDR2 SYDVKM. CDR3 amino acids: CAGSDTGPKQETQYF. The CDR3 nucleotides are TGTGCCGGCAGCGACACCGGGCCAAAACAAGAGACCCAGTACTTC. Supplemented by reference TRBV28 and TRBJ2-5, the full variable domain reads DVKVTQSSRYLVKRTGEKVFLECVQDMDHENMFWYRQDPGLGLRLIYFSYDVKMKEKGDIPEGYSVSREKKERFSLILESASTNQTSMYLCAGSDTGPKQETQYFGPGTRLLVL.

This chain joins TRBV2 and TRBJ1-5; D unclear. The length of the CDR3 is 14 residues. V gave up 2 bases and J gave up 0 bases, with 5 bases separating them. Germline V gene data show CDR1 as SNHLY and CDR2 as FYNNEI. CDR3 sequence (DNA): TGTGCCAGCAGTGAACTGTATAGCAATCAGCCCCAGCATTTT. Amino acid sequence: CASSELYSNQPQHF. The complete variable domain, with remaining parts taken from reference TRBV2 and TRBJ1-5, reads EPEVTQTPSHQVTQMGQEVILRCVPISNHLYFYWYRQILGQKVEFLVSFYNNEISEKSEIFDDQFSVERPDGSNFTLKIRSTKLEDSAMYFCASSELYSNQPQHFGDGTRLSIL.

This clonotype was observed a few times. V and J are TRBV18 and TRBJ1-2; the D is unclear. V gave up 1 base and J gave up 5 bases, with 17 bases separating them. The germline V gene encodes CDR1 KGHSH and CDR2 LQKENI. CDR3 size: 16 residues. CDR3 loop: CASSPQAAFGSYGYTF. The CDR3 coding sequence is TGTGCCAGCTCACCACAAGCGGCCTTCGGGTCTTATGGCTACACCTTC. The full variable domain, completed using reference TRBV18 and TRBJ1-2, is NAGVMQNPRHLVRRRGQEARLRCSPMKGHSHVYWYRQLPEEGLKFMVYLQKENIIDESGMPKERFSAEFPKEGPSILRIQQVVRGDSAAYFCASSPQAAFGSYGYTFGSGTRLTVV.

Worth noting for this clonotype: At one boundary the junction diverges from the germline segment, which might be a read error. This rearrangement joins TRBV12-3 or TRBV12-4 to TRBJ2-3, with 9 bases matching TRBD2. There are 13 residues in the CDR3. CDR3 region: CASKSGGTDAQYF. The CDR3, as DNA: TGTGCCAGCAAAAGCGGGGGGACAGATGCGCAGTATTTT.

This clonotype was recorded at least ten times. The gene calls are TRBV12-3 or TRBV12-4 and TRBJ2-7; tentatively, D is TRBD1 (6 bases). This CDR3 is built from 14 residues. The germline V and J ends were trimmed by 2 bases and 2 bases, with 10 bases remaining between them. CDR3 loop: CASSLRDKPYEQYF. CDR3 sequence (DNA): TGTGCCAGCAGTTTACGGGACAAGCCCTACGAGCAGTACTTC.

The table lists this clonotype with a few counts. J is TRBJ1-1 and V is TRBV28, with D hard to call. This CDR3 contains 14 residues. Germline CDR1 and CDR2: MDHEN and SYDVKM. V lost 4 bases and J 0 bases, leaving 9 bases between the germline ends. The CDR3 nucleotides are TGTGCCAGCAGTTCAGACTACATGAACACTGAAGCTTTCTTT. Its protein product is CASSSDYMNTEAFF. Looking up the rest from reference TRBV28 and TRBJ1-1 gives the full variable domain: DVKVTQSSRYLVKRTGEKVFLECVQDMDHENMFWYRQDPGLGLRLIYFSYDVKMKEKGDIPEGYSVSREKKERFSLILESASTNQTSMYLCASSSDYMNTEAFFGQGTRLTVV.

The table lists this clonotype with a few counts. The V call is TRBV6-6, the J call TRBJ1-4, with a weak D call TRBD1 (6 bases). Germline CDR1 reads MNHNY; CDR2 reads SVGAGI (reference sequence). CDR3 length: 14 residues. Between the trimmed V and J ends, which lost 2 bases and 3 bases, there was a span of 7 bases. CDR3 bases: TGTGCCAGCAGTTACGGGGGCCCTAATGAAAAACTGTTTTTT. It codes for CASSYGGPNEKLFF.

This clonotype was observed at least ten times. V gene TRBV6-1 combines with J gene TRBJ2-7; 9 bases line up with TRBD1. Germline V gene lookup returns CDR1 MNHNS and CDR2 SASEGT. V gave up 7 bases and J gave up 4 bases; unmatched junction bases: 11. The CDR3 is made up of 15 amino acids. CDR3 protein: CASNSPDRGGYEQYF. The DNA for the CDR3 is TGTGCCAGCAATTCCCCGGACAGGGGAGGATACGAGCAGTACTTC.

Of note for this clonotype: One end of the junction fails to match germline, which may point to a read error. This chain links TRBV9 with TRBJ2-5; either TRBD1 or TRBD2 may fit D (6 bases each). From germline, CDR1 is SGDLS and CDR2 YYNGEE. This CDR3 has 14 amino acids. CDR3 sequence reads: CASSVDGGRETQYF. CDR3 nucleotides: TGCGCCAGCAGCGTAGACGGGGGCCGGGAGACCCAGTACTTC.

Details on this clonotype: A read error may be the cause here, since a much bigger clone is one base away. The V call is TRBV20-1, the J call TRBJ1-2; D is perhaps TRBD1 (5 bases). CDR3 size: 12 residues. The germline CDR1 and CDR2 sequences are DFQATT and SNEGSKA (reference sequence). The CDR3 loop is CSAAAGNYGDTF. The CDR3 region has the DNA TGCAGTGCCGCTGCAGGGAACTATGGCGACACCTTC.

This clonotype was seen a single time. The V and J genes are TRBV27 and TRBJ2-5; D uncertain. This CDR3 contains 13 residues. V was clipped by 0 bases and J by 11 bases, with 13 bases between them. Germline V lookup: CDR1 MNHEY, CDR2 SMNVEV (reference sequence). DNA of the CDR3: TGTGCCAGCAGTTTATCGCTATTCAATGAGCAGTACTTC. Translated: CASSLSLFNEQYF.

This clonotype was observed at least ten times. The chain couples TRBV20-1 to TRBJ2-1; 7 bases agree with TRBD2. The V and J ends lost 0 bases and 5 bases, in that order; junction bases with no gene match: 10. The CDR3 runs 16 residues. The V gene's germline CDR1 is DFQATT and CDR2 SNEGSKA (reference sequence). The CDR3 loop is CSARDTTGLVDNEQFF. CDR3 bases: TGCAGTGCTAGAGACACCACAGGACTAGTGGACAATGAGCAGTTCTTC.

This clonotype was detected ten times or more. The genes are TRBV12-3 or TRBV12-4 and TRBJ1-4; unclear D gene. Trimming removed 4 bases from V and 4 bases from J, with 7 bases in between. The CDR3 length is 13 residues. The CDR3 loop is CASSSRINEKLFF. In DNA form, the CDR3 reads TGTGCCAGCAGTTCCAGGATTAATGAAAAACTGTTTTTT.

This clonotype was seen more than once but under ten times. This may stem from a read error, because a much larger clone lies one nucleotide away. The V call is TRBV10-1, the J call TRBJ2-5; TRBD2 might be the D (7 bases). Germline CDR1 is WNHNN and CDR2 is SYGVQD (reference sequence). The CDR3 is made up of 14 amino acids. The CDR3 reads CASRESGGIETQYF. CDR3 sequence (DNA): TGCGCCAGCAGGGAGTCGGGGGGCATCGAGACCCAGTACTTC.

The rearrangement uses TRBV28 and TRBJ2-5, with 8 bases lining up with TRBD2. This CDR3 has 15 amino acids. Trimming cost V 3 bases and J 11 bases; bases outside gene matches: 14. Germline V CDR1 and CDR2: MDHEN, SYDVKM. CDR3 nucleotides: TGTGCCAGCAGTTTGGGACTAGTTTTTACGGATGAGCAGTACTTC. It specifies CASSLGLVFTDEQYF.

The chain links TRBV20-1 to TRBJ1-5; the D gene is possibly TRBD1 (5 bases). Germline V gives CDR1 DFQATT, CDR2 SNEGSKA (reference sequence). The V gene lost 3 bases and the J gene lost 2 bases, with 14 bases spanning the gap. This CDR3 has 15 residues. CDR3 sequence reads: CSASVVGPGNQPQHF. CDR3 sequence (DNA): TGCAGTGCTAGTGTCGTGGGGCCCGGCAATCAGCCCCAGCATTTT.

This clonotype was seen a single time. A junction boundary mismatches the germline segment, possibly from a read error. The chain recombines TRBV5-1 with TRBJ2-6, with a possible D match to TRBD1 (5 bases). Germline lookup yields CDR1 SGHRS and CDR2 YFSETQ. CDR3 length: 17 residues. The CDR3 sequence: CASSFTLPGSGANVQTF. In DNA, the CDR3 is TGCGCCAGCAGCTTTACACTCCCGGGCTCTGGGGCCAACGTCCAGACTTTC.

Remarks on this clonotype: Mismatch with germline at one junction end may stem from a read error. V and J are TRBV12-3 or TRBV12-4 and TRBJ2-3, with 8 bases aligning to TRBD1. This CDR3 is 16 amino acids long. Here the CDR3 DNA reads TGTGTCAGCTCCGACAGGGGACTCCCCATCACAGATACGCAGTATTTT. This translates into CVSSDRGLPITDTQYF.

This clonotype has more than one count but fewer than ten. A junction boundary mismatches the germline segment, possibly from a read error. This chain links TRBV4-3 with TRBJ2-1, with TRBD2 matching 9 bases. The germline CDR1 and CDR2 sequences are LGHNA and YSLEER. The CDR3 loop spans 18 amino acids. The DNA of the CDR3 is TGCGCCAGCGGCCACAGGAAGCCTAGCGGGACAAACTTCAATGAGCAGTTCTTC. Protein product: CASGHRKPSGTNFNEQFF.

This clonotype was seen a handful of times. CDR3 residues: CASSQLAGGWGNEQFF. The DNA of the CDR3 is TGTGCCAGCAGCCAGCTAGCGGGGGGGTGGGGAAATGAGCAGTTCTTC. The chain uses TRBV3-1 and TRBJ2-1, with 12 bases aligning to TRBD2. Looked up from germline, CDR1 is LGHDT and CDR2 is YNNKEL (reference sequence). CDR3 length equals 16 residues. V shed 3 bases, J shed 7 bases, and the junction held 7 bases outside the gene matches.